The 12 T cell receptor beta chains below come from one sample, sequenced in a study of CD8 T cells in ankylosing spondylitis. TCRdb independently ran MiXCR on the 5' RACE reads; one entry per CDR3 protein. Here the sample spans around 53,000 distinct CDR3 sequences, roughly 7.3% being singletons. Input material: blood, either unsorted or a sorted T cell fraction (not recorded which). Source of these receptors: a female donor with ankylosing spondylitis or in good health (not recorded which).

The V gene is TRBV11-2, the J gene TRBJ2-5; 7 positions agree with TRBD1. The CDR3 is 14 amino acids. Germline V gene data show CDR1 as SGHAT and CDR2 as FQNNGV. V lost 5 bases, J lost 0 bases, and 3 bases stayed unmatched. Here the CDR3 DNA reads TGTGCCAGCAGCATGACAGGGCACCAAGAGACCCAGTACTTC. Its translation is CASSMTGHQETQYF.

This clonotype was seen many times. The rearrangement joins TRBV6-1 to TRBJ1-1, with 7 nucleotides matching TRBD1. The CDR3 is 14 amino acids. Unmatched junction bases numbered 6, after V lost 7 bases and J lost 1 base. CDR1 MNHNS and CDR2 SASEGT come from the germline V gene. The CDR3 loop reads CASTGQGENTEAFF. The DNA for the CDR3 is TGTGCCAGCACCGGGCAGGGGGAGAACACTGAAGCTTTCTTT.

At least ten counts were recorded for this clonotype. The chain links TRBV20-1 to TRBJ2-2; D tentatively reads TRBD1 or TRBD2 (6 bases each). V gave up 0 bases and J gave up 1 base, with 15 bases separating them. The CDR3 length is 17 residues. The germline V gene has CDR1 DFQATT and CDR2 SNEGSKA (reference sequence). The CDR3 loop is CSARDSEGGVNTGELFF. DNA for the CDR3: TGCAGTGCTAGAGATTCAGAGGGGGGAGTGAACACCGGGGAGCTGTTTTTT.

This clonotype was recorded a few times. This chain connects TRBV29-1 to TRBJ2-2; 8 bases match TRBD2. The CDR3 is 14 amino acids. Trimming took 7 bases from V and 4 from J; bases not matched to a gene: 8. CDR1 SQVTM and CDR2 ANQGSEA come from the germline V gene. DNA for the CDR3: TGCAGCGCCCGCGGGGGGCTGAGCACCGGGGAGCTGTTTTTT. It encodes CSARGGLSTGELFF.

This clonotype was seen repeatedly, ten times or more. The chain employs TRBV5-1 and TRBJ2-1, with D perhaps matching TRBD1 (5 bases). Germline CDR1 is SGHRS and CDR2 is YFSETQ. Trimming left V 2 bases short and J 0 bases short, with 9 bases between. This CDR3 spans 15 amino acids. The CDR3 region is CASSFDRPSYNEQFF. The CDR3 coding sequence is TGCGCCAGCAGCTTCGACAGACCCTCCTACAATGAGCAGTTCTTC.

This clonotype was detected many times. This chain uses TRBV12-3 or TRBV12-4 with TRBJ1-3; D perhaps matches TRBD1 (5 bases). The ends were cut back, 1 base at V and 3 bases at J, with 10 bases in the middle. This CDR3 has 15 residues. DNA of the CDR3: TGTGCCAGCAGTTTAGTAGGGGTACGTGGAAACACCATATATTTT. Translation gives CASSLVGVRGNTIYF.

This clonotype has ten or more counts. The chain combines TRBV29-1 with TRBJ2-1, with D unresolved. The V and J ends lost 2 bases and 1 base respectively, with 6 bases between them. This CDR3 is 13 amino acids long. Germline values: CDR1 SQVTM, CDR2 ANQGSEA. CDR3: CSVELRSYNEQFF. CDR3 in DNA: TGCAGCGTTGAACTCCGATCCTACAATGAGCAGTTCTTC.

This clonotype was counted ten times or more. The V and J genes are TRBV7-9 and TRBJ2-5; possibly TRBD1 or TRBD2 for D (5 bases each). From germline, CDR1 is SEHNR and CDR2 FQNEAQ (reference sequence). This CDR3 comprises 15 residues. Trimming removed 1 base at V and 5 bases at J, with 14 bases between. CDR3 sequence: CASSLVSGARETQYF. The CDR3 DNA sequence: TGTGCCAGCAGCTTAGTATCCGGGGCCAGGGAGACCCAGTACTTC.

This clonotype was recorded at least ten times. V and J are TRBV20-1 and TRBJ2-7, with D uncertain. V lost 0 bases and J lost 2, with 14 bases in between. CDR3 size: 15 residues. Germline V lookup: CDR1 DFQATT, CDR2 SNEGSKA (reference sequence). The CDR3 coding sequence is TGCAGTGCTAGAGATTCGATAGCTTCCCCCTACGAGCAGTACTTC. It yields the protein CSARDSIASPYEQYF.

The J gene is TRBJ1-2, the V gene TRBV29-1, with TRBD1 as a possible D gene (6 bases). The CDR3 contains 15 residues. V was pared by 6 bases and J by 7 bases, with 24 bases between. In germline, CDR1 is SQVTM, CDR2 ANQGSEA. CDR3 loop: CSVSKVGGIRGGYTF. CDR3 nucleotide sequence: TGCAGCGTCTCTAAGGTCGGGGGCATCAGGGGTGGCTACACCTTC.

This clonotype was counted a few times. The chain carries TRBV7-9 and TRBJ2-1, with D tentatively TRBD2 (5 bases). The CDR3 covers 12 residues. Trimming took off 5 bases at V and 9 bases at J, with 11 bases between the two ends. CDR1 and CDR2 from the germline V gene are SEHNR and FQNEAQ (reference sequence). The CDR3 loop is CASSLVGVEQFF. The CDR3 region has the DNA TGTGCCAGCAGCCTAGTCGGGGTTGAGCAGTTCTTC.

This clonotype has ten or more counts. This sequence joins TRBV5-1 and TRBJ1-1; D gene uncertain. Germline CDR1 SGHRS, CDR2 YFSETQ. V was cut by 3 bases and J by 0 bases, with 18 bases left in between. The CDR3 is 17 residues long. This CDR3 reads CASSSSPSVRMNTEAFF. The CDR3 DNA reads TGCGCCAGCAGCTCTTCCCCATCAGTTCGGATGAACACTGAAGCTTTCTTT.